This T cell receptor beta chain was sequenced in a study of response to subunit inactivated influenza vaccine. Study-wide results and caveats: New T cells are recruited in small numbers by each seasonal influenza vaccination, according to the authors' suggestion.

The CDR3 is 18 residues long. CDR1 DFQATT and CDR2 SNEGSKA come from the germline V gene (reference sequence). Between the trimmed V and J ends, which lost 0 bases and 0 bases, there was a span of 18 bases. MiXCR, applied by TCRdb to the RT-PCR reads, yields one record per CDR3 protein. The sample carries around 580,000 distinct CDR3 sequences, 10% to 15% recorded once. This clonotype was seen only a few times. Its antigen remains unidentified. The gene calls are TRBV20-1 and TRBJ1-3; no reliable D call. The starting material was PBMCs from blood, obtained on the day of vaccination. The origin of this receptor is a man aged 50 to 60 who received an inactivated influenza vaccine. The CDR3 reads CSARDAEAHKVSGNTIYF. In DNA form, the CDR3 reads TGCAGTGCTAGAGATGCTGAGGCCCACAAAGTCTCTGGAAACACCATATATTTT.